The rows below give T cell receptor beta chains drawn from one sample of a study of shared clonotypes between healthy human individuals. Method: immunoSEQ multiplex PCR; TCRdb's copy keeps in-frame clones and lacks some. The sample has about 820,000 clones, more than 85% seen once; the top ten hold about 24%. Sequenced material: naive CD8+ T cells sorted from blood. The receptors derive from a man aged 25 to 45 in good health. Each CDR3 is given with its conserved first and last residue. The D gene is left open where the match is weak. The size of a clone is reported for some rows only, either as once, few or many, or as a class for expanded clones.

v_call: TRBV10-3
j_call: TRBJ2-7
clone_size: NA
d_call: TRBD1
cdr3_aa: CAISEKGAPYEQYF
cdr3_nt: TGTGCCATCAGTGAGAAGGGGGCTCCCTACGAGCAGTACTTC

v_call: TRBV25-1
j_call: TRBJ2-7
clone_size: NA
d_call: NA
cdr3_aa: CASSDLYEQYF
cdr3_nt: TGTGCCAGCAGTGACCTTTACGAGCAGTACTTC

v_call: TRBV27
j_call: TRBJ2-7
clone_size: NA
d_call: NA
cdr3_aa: CASSLSGYRPLPYEQYF
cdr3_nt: TGTGCCAGCAGTTTATCGGGATACAGACCCCTTCCCTACGAGCAGTACTTC

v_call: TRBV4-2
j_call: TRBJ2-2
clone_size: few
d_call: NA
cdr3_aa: CASSQDKGTGELFF
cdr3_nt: TGTGCCAGCAGCCAAGATAAAGGTACCGGGGAGCTGTTTTTT

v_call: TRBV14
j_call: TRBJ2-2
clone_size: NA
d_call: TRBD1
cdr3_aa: CASSPRDRGPGELFF
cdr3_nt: TGTGCCAGCAGCCCCCGGGACAGGGGCCCCGGGGAGCTGTTTTTT

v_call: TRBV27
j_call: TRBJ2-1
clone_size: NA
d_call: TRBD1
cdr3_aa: CASLGQGYNEQFF
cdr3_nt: TGTGCCAGCCTAGGACAGGGTTACAATGAGCAGTTCTTC

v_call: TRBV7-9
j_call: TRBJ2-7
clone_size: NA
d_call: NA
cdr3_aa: CASSLSDPWKGGEQYF
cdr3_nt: TGTGCCAGCAGCCTCTCTGACCCCTGGAAGGGTGGCGAGCAGTACTTC

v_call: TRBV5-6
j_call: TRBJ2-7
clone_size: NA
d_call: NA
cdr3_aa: CASSLSGKPQEGQYF
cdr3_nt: TGTGCCAGCAGCTTGTCGGGCAAACCCCAAGAGGGGCAGTACTTC

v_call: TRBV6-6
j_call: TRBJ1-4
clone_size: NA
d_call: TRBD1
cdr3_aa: CASSPDRGIDEKLFF
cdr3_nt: TGTGCCAGCAGTCCGGACAGGGGAATCGATGAAAAACTGTTTTTT

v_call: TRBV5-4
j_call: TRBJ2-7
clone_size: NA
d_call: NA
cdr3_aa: CASNEGDGGTSYEQYF
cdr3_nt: TGTGCCAGCAACGAAGGGGATGGAGGGACCTCCTACGAGCAGTACTTC

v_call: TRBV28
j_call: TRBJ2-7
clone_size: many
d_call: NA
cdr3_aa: CASSWAYEQYF
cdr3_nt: TGTGCCAGCTCATGGGCCTACGAGCAGTACTTC

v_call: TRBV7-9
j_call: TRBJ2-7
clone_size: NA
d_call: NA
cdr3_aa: CASSLVLFYEQYF
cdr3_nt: TGTGCCAGCAGCTTAGTTCTTTTCTACGAGCAGTACTTC

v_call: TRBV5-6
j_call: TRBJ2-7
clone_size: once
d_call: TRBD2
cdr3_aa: CASSYEAGGPPYEQYF
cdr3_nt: TGTGCCAGCAGCTACGAAGCGGGAGGGCCACCTTACGAGCAGTACTTC

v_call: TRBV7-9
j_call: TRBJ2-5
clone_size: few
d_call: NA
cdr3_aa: CASSLEWEETQYF
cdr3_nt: TGTGCCAGCAGCCTAGAGTGGGAAGAGACCCAGTACTTC

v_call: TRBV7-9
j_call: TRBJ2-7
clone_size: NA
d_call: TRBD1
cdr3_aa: CASSSPGTGSYEQYF
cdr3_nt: TGTGCCAGCAGCTCTCCCGGGACAGGCTCCTACGAGCAGTACTTC

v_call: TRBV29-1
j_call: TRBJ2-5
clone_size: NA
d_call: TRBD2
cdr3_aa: CSVEGVQKAGFLETQYF
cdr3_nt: TGCAGCGTTGAAGGGGTCCAAAAAGCGGGATTCTTAGAGACCCAGTACTTC

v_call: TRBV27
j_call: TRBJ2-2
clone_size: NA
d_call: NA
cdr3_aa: CASSSTGELFF
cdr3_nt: TGTGCCAGCAGTTCCACCGGGGAGCTGTTTTTT

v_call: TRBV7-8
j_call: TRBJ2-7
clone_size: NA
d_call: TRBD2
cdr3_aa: CASSWRIAGVREQYF
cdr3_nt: TGTGCCAGCAGCTGGCGAATAGCGGGGGTGAGGGAGCAGTACTTC

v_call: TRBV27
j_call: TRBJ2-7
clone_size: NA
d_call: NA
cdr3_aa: CASSSNAGYEQYF
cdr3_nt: TGTGCCAGCAGTTCCAATGCAGGCTACGAGCAGTACTTC

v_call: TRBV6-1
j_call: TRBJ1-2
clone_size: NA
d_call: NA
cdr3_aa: CASREDGYTF
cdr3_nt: TGTGCCAGCAGGGAGGATGGCTACACCTTC

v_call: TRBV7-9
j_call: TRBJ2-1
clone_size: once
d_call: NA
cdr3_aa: CASSSNSLDSNNEQFF
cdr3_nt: TGTGCCAGCAGCTCCAACTCCCTCGACAGTAACAATGAGCAGTTCTTC

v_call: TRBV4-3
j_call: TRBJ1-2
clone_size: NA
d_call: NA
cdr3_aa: CASSQGLGYTF
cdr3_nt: TGCGCCAGCAGCCAAGGGTTAGGCTACACCTTC

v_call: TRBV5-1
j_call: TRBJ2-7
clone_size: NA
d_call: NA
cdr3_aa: CASSITKTSSYEQYF
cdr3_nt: TGCGCCAGCAGCATTACAAAGACAAGCTCCTACGAGCAGTACTTC

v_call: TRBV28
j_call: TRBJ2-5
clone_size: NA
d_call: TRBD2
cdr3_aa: CASSARSSGSSQETQYF
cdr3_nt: TGTGCCAGCAGTGCCAGATCTAGCGGGAGCAGCCAAGAGACCCAGTACTTC

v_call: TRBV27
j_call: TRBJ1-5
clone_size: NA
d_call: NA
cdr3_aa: CASSPTTGYSNQPQHF
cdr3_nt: TGTGCCAGCAGTCCCACTACAGGTTATAGCAATCAGCCCCAGCATTTT

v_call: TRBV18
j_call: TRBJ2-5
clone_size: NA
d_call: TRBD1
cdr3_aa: CASSPRQGADAQETQYF
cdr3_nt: TGTGCCAGCTCACCGAGGCAGGGGGCCGATGCCCAAGAGACCCAGTACTTC

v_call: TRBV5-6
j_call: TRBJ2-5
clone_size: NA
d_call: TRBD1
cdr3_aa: CASSQGTGRETQYF
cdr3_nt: TGTGCCAGCAGCCAAGGGACAGGGCGCGAGACCCAGTACTTC

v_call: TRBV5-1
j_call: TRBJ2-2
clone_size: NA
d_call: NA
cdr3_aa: CASSLSGTDTGELFF
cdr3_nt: TGCGCCAGCAGCTTGTCAGGTACCGACACCGGGGAGCTGTTTTTT

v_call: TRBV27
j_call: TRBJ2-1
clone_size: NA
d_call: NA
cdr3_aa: CASSGGRFGNEQFF
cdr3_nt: TGTGCCAGCAGTGGGGGGAGGTTCGGCAATGAGCAGTTCTTC

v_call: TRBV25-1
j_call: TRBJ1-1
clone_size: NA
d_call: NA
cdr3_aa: CASSEGAQATEAFF
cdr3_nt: TGTGCCAGCAGTGAGGGGGCGCAGGCCACTGAAGCTTTCTTT

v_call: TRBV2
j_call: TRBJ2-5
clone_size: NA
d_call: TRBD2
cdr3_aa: CASSLAGGLQETQYF
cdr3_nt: TGTGCCAGCAGTTTAGCGGGAGGACTTCAAGAGACCCAGTACTTC

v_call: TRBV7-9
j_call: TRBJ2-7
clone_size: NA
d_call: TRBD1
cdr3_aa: CASSGGSGTGTYEQYF
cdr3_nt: TGTGCCAGCAGCGGGGGGTCCGGGACAGGGACCTACGAGCAGTACTTC

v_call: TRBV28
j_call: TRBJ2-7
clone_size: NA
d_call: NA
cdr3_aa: CASTTKAGWHEQYF
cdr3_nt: TGTGCCAGCACCACTAAGGCCGGTTGGCACGAGCAGTACTTC

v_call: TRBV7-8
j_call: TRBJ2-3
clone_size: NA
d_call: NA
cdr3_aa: CASSPAPSLGTDTQYF
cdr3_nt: TGTGCCAGCAGCCCGGCCCCGTCATTGGGCACAGATACGCAGTATTTT

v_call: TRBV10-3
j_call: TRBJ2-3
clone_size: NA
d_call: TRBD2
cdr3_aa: CAISGASGITDTQYF
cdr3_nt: TGTGCCATCAGTGGGGCTAGCGGTATCACAGATACGCAGTATTTT

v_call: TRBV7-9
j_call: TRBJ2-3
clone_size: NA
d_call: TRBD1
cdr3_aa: CASSLWDSKTDTQYF
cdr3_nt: TGTGCCAGCAGCTTATGGGACAGCAAAACGGATACGCAGTATTTT

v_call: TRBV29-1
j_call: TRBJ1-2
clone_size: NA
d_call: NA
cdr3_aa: CSVVQAYYGYTF
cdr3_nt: TGCAGCGTCGTCCAGGCGTACTATGGCTACACCTTC

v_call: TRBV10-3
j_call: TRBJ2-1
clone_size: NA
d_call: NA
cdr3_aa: CAILQGERNEQFF
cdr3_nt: TGTGCCATCCTCCAGGGTGAAAGAAATGAGCAGTTCTTC

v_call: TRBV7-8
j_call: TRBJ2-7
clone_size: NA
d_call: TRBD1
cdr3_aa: CASSYRQAGTGSYEQYF
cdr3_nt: TGTGCCAGCAGCTACAGGCAGGCCGGGACAGGGTCCTACGAGCAGTACTTC

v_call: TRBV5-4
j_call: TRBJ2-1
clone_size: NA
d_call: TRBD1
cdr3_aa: CASSFDRASFSYNEQFF
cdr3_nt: TGTGCCAGCAGCTTTGACAGGGCCTCTTTCTCCTACAATGAGCAGTTCTTC

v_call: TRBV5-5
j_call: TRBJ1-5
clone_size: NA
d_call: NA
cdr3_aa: CASSLEGWSNQPQHF
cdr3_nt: TGTGCCAGCAGCTTGGAGGGTTGGAGCAATCAGCCCCAGCATTTT

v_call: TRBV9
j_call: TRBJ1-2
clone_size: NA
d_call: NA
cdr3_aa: CASSTGTSGGYTF
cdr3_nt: TGTGCCAGCAGCACTGGGACTTCGGGTGGCTACACCTTC

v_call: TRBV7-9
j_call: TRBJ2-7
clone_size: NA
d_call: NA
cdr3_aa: CASSLKDRPTYEQYF
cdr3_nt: TGTGCCAGCAGCCTAAAAGACAGGCCCACCTACGAGCAGTACTTC

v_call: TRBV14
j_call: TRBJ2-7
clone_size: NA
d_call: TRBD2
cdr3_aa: CASSQDRLNGLGQYEQYF
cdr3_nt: TGTGCCAGCAGCCAAGATCGATTAAACGGACTAGGCCAATACGAGCAGTACTTC

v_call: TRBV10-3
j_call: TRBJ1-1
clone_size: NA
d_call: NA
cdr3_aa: CAILGDLSSEAFF
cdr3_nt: TGTGCCATACTAGGAGATCTGAGCTCTGAAGCTTTCTTT

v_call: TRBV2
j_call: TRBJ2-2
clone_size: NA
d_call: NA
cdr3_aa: CASKGPQPTGELFF
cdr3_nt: TGTGCCAGCAAGGGTCCTCAGCCCACCGGGGAGCTGTTTTTT

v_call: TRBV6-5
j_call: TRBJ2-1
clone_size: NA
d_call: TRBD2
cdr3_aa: CASSWREGKNEQFF
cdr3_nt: TGTGCCAGCAGTTGGCGGGAGGGCAAGAATGAGCAGTTCTTC

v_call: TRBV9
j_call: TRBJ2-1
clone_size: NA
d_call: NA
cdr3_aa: CASSRTPSSYNEQFF
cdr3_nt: TGTGCCAGCAGCAGGACTCCTAGCTCCTACAATGAGCAGTTCTTC

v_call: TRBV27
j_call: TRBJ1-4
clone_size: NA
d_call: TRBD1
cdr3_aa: CASSLVGGRNEKLFF
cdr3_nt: TGTGCCAGCAGTTTAGTAGGGGGCCGTAATGAAAAACTGTTTTTT

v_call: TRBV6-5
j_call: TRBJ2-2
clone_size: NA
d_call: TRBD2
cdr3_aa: CASSITGGHTGELFF
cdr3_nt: TGTGCCAGCAGCATAACGGGGGGGCACACCGGGGAGCTGTTTTTT

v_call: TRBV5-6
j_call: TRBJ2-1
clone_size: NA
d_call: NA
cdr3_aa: CASSPELSSYNEQFF
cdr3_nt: TGTGCCAGCAGCCCAGAGCTCAGCTCCTACAATGAGCAGTTCTTC

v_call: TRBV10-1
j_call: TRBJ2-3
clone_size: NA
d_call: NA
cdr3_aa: CASSDSRSTDTQYF
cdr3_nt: TGCGCCAGCAGTGACAGTCGTTCGACAGATACGCAGTATTTT

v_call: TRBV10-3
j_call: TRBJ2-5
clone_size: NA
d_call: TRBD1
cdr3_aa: CAISESGQGQETQYF
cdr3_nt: TGTGCCATCAGTGAGTCCGGACAGGGCCAAGAGACCCAGTACTTC

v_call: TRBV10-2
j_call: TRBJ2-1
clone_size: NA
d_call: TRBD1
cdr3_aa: CASSELGQGVDEQFF
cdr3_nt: TGCGCCAGCAGTGAGCTAGGACAGGGTGTCGATGAGCAGTTCTTC

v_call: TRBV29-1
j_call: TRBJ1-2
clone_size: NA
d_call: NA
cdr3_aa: CSVEWSRGWVDYGYTF
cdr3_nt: TGCAGCGTTGAATGGTCAAGGGGCTGGGTGGACTATGGCTACACCTTC

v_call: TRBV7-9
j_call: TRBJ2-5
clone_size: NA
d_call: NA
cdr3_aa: CASTKLGVETQYF
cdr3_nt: TGTGCCAGCACTAAACTAGGGGTAGAGACCCAGTACTTC

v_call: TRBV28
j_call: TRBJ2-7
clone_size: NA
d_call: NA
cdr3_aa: CASRPTDRYEQYF
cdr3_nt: TGTGCCAGCAGGCCGACCGACCGCTACGAGCAGTACTTC

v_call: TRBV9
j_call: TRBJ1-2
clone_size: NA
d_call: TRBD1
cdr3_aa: CASSTGTGGGGYTF
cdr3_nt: TGTGCCAGCAGCACGGGGACAGGCGGAGGGGGCTACACCTTC